Presented here are 32 T cell receptor beta chains from one specimen sequenced in a study of cytotoxic CD8 clonotypes in ibrutinib-treated CLL. The assay was immunoSEQ multiplex PCR, and TCRdb's table has in-frame clones only and misses some. This table holds approximately 10,000 clones, about four fifths found once. The sample was PBMCs, taken at disease progression, from a patient treated with ibrutinib. The receptors were sampled from a human donor with chronic lymphocytic leukemia.

The chain has TRBV5-1 and TRBJ2-1, with 10 bases that match TRBD1. Germline V gene sequence: CDR1 SGHRS, CDR2 YFSETQ. The CDR3 contains 17 residues. With V trimmed by 0 bases and J by 2 bases, 5 bases remained unmatched. The CDR3 is CASSLAPGQGAYNEQFF. CDR3 DNA: TGCGCCAGCAGCTTGGCCCCCGGACAGGGGGCCTACAATGAGCAGTTCTTC. Looking up the rest from reference TRBV5-1 and TRBJ2-1 gives the full variable domain: KAGVTQTPRYLIKTRGQQVTLSCSPISGHRSVSWYQQTPGQGLQFLFEYFSETQRNKGNFPGRFSGRQFSNSRSEMNVSTLELGDSALYLCASSLAPGQGAYNEQFFGPGTRLTVL.

The chain recombines TRBV30 with TRBJ2-3, with TRBD1 matching over 9 bases. The CDR3 contains 14 residues. Germline V gene lookup returns CDR1 GTSNPN and CDR2 SVGIG (reference sequence). Trimming at V came to 4 bases and at J to 3 bases, leaving 5 bases not matched to a gene. The CDR3: CAWNRGLSTDTQYF. CDR3 in DNA: TGTGCCTGGAACAGGGGGCTGTCTACAGATACGCAGTATTTT.

The J gene is TRBJ2-1, the V gene TRBV5-1; possibly TRBD1 for D (5 bases). The CDR3 runs 13 residues. CDR1 is SGHRS, CDR2 YFSETQ, per germline. Trimming took off 4 bases at V and 4 bases at J, with 9 bases between the two ends. The CDR3 spells CASSHDSYNEQFF. The CDR3 DNA reads as TGCGCCAGCAGCCACGACAGTTACAATGAGCAGTTCTTC.

The chain uses TRBV7-6 and TRBJ2-6; 9 bases match TRBD2. Germline CDR1 and CDR2: SGHVS and FNYEAQ. V shed 0 bases, J shed 0 bases, and the junction held 6 bases outside the gene matches. This CDR3 has 19 amino acids. The DNA for the CDR3 is TGTGCCAGCAGCTTAGCTCTCCTAGCGGGAAGCTCTGGGGCCAACGTCCTGACTTTC. Protein: CASSLALLAGSSGANVLTF.

J is TRBJ1-5 and V is TRBV19, with 8 bases fitting TRBD1. Germline V lookup: CDR1 LNHDA, CDR2 SQIVND (reference sequence). V dropped 3 bases and J dropped 1; count of bases not matched to a gene: 5. This CDR3 has 16 residues. CDR3: CASSIRTGSSNQPQHF. The CDR3 DNA sequence: TGTGCCAGTAGTATTCGGACAGGGAGCAGCAATCAGCCCCAGCATTTT.

Only one count was recorded for this clone. The chain has TRBV11-3 and TRBJ2-7; 9 bases match TRBD1. The trim removed 4 bases at V and 0 bases at J, leaving 4 bases unmatched. CDR3 length: 15 residues. The germline V gene encodes CDR1 SGHNT and CDR2 YENEEA. The CDR3 region is CASSSGQGTSYEQYF. CDR3 coding DNA: TGTGCCAGCAGCTCCGGACAGGGGACCTCCTACGAGCAGTACTTC.

The chain recombines TRBV9 with TRBJ2-5, with D possibly matching TRBD1 (6 bases). Trimming cost V 0 bases and J 5 bases, with 17 bases left between them. The CDR3 contains 16 residues. Germline CDR1 and CDR2: SGDLS and YYNGEE. As DNA, the CDR3 is TGTGCCAGCAGCGTAGGGGCGACAGCCCAGGGGGAGACCCAGTACTTC. Protein sequence: CASSVGATAQGETQYF. The full variable domain, completed using reference TRBV9 and TRBJ2-5, is DSGVTQTPKHLITATGQRVTLRCSPRSGDLSVYWYQQSLDQGLQFLIQYYNGEERAKGNILERFSAQQFPDLHSELNLSSLELGDSALYFCASSVGATAQGETQYFGPGTRLLVL.

J is TRBJ2-5 and V is TRBV2, with a tentative D call TRBD2 (7 bases). The V gene lost 1 base and the J gene lost 4 bases, with 10 bases spanning the gap. Looked up from germline, CDR1 is SNHLY and CDR2 is FYNNEI. There are 14 residues in the CDR3. The DNA for the CDR3 is TGTGCCAGCAGTGAAGTCGGGGGGCGAGAGACCCAGTACTTC. Translated: CASSEVGGRETQYF.

This clone was observed a handful of times. The V call is TRBV7-9, the J call TRBJ1-5; D is perhaps TRBD1 (5 bases). This CDR3 region has 13 residues. Germline CDR1 is SEHNR and CDR2 is FQNEAQ (reference sequence). Trimming took 5 bases from V and 9 from J, leaving 14 bases between them. CDR3 DNA sequence: TGTGCCAGCAGCACATCAGGGCAGCGGCCCCAGCATTTT. Translation: CASSTSGQRPQHF.

This CDR3 is CASSYSGGASEKLFF. CDR3 sequence (DNA): TGTGCCAGCAGTTACTCAGGGGGGGCCTCGGAAAAACTGTTTTTT. The V gene is TRBV6-5, the J gene TRBJ1-4; a possible D gene is TRBD1 (6 bases). The CDR3 is 15 amino acids. Germline CDR1 MNHEY, CDR2 SVGAGI. Trimming took off 0 bases at V and 8 bases at J, with 13 bases between the two ends.

The rearrangement links TRBV6-1 to TRBJ2-1, with TRBD2 matching over 10 bases. With V trimmed by 4 bases and J by 4 bases, 19 bases remained unmatched. CDR3 size: 20 residues. Germline loops: CDR1 MNHNS, CDR2 SASEGT. The CDR3 reads CASSGERGGLAGVWYNEQFF. CDR3 DNA: TGTGCCAGCAGTGGCGAGCGGGGGGGCCTAGCGGGAGTGTGGTACAATGAGCAGTTCTTC.

The chain joins TRBV19 to TRBJ2-1; D perhaps matches TRBD2 (6 bases). The ends were cut back, 3 bases at V and 9 bases at J, with 9 bases in the middle. The length of the CDR3 is 12 residues. In germline, CDR1 is LNHDA, CDR2 SQIVND (reference sequence). CDR3 sequence: CASSIRDSEQFF. Here the CDR3 DNA reads TGTGCCAGTAGTATTAGGGACTCTGAGCAGTTCTTC.

The chain recombines TRBV4-1 with TRBJ1-4; possibly TRBD1 for D (5 bases). Germline V gives CDR1 MGHRA, CDR2 YSYEKL. V dropped 3 bases and J dropped 10 bases, with 15 bases sitting between them. The CDR3 sequence is 14 residues long. The CDR3 sequence: CASSHGTAVGKLFF. The CDR3 bases are TGCGCCAGCAGCCACGGGACTGCTGTTGGAAAACTGTTTTTT.

The chain is built from TRBV25-1 and TRBJ1-4; 9 nucleotides line up with TRBD1. Germline V lookup: CDR1 MGHDK, CDR2 SYGVNS. Losses at the gene ends were 3 bases for V and 8 bases for J; bases not matched to a gene: 7. The CDR3 runs 15 residues. CDR3 sequence reads: CASSDPGQGVEKLFF. DNA for the CDR3: TGTGCCAGCAGTGACCCGGGACAGGGTGTGGAAAAACTGTTTTTT. Together with reference TRBV25-1 and TRBJ1-4, the CDR3 gives the full variable domain: EADIYQTPRYLVIGTGKKITLECSQTMGHDKMYWYQQDPGMELHLIHYSYGVNSTEKGDLSSESTVSRIRTEHFPLTLESARPSHTSQYLCASSDPGQGVEKLFFGSGTQLSVL.

The V and J genes are TRBV10-3 and TRBJ2-7; D gene ambiguous. Between the trimmed V and J ends, which lost 3 bases and 0 bases, there was a span of 9 bases. The CDR3 extends over 14 amino acids. From germline, CDR1 is ENHRY and CDR2 SYGVKD. Written as DNA, the CDR3 is TGTGCCATCAGTGAAAGGCACAGCTCCTACGAGCAGTACTTC. Translating gives CAISERHSSYEQYF.

This clone was found once. The chain recombines TRBV10-3 with TRBJ2-7; perhaps TRBD2 as D (5 bases). Looked up from germline, CDR1 is ENHRY and CDR2 is SYGVKD. CDR3 length: 16 amino acids. V lost 2 bases to trimming and J lost 2 bases, with 16 bases between them. The CDR3 loop reads CAISEGRNGVAYEQYF. CDR3 coding DNA: TGTGCCATCAGTGAGGGACGTAACGGGGTAGCCTACGAGCAGTACTTC.

The V call is TRBV11-2, the J call TRBJ2-5; no reliable D call. V was cut by 5 bases and J by 3 bases, with 13 bases left in between. Per the germline V gene, CDR1 is SGHAT and CDR2 is FQNNGV. The CDR3 has 14 residues. The CDR3 protein is CASSIDLYEETQYF. In DNA, the CDR3 is TGTGCCAGCAGCATCGATCTTTATGAAGAGACCCAGTACTTC.

The chain combines TRBV7-9 with TRBJ2-7, with TRBD2 matching 8 bases. The CDR3 spans 15 residues. The germline CDR1 and CDR2 sequences are SEHNR and FQNEAQ (reference sequence). With V trimmed by 10 bases and J by 0 bases, 11 bases remained unmatched. The CDR3 loop is CATHRGGERSYEQYF. For the CDR3, the DNA is TGTGCCACCCACCGGGGGGGGGAACGCTCCTACGAGCAGTACTTC.

The rearrangement links TRBV5-1 to TRBJ2-3; D not resolved. The germline V and J ends were trimmed by 4 bases and 0 bases, with 6 bases remaining between them. CDR1 and CDR2 from the germline V gene are SGHRS and YFSETQ. The CDR3 sequence is 13 residues long. This chain's CDR3 is CASSPPSTDTQYF. In DNA, the CDR3 is TGCGCCAGCAGCCCCCCTAGCACAGATACGCAGTATTTT.

V is TRBV4-1 and J is TRBJ2-7; 11 bases align to TRBD2. V shed 2 bases and J 2 bases; nucleotides not matched to a gene: 2. The CDR3 covers 15 residues. Germline CDR1 reads MGHRA; CDR2 reads YSYEKL. The CDR3 protein is CASSQSGLAAYEQYF. The CDR3, as DNA: TGCGCCAGCAGCCAATCGGGACTAGCGGCCTACGAGCAGTACTTC.

V gene TRBV28 combines with J gene TRBJ2-7; 9 nucleotides line up with TRBD1. With 5 bases clipped from V and 4 bases from J, the junction kept 3 bases outside the gene matches. From germline, CDR1 is MDHEN and CDR2 SYDVKM. The length of the CDR3 is 13 residues. Here the CDR3 reads CASSGDRVYEQYF. The CDR3 DNA sequence: TGTGCCAGCAGTGGGGACAGGGTATACGAGCAGTACTTC.

This clone has just one count. The rearrangement joins TRBV10-3 to TRBJ2-2, with 8 bases lining up with TRBD2. The junction had 4 bases not matched to a gene; V was cut back by 2 bases and J by 5 bases. Germline V CDR1 and CDR2: ENHRY, SYGVKD. The length of the CDR3 is 15 residues. This CDR3 reads CAISETSSGTGELFF. CDR3 DNA: TGTGCCATCAGTGAGACGTCTAGCGGGACCGGGGAGCTGTTTTTT.

The J gene is TRBJ1-2, the V gene TRBV5-8, with D unclear. Germline V CDR1 and CDR2: SGHTS, YDEGEE. The V end was cut by 1 base, the J end by 6 bases, with 10 bases between. This CDR3 contains 13 residues. The CDR3 DNA follows: TGTGCCAGCAGCTTGATATGGCAAGATGGCTACACCTTC. This gives the protein CASSLIWQDGYTF.

The chain recombines TRBV30 with TRBJ2-5; D is ambiguous. V was trimmed by 1 base and J by 4 bases, leaving 10 bases between them. The CDR3 totals 13 residues. Germline values: CDR1 GTSNPN, CDR2 SVGIG (reference sequence). CDR3 loop: CAWSGAPGETQYF. In DNA form, the CDR3 reads TGTGCCTGGAGTGGGGCCCCGGGAGAGACCCAGTACTTC.

This clone was seen a handful of times. This chain uses TRBV7-8 with TRBJ2-7; TRBD2 aligns across 7 bases. V was pared by 5 bases and J by 6 bases, with 13 bases of the junction left unmatched. CDR3 length: 15 residues. Germline assignment: CDR1 SGHVS and CDR2 FQNEAQ. CDR3 in amino acids: CASSPSGGGPGEQYF. The CDR3 bases are TGTGCCAGCAGCCCCAGTGGGGGAGGGCCCGGCGAGCAGTACTTC.

This clone turned up a few times. V gene TRBV2 combines with J gene TRBJ2-7, with TRBD1 identical over 10 bases. The CDR3 runs 14 residues. Germline-derived CDR1 and CDR2 are SNHLY and FYNNEI. Germline trimming cut 7 bases from V and 0 bases from J; bases unmatched to any gene: 3. CDR3 DNA: TGTGCCAGCATTGGACAGGGGGTCTCCTACGAGCAGTACTTC. Translated: CASIGQGVSYEQYF.

This chain links TRBV5-4 with TRBJ2-2; possible D gene TRBD2, 5 bases. The CDR3 has 15 amino acids. Germline-derived CDR1 and CDR2 are SGHNT and YYREEE (reference sequence). Trimming cost V 1 base and J 0 bases, with 7 bases left between them. In nucleotides, the CDR3 is TGTGCCAGCAGCTTGCTAGCAGCGAACACCGGGGAGCTGTTTTTT. Translating gives CASSLLAANTGELFF. The full variable domain, its missing parts supplied by reference TRBV5-4 and TRBJ2-2, is ETGVTQSPTHLIKTRGQQVTLRCSSQSGHNTVSWYQQALGQGPQFIFQYYREEENGRGNFPPRFSGLQFPNYSSELNVNALELDDSALYLCASSLLAANTGELFFGEGSRLTVL.

The gene calls are TRBV5-5 and TRBJ2-7, with D unclear. This CDR3 has 11 amino acids. Germline CDR1 is SGHKS and CDR2 is YYEKEE (reference sequence). Trimming shortened V by 4 bases and J by 4 bases, and 6 bases separated the two germline ends. The DNA for the CDR3 is TGTGCCAGCAGCCCAAAATACGAGCAGTACTTC. Protein sequence: CASSPKYEQYF.

The rearrangement links TRBV9 to TRBJ2-5; D gene ambiguous. V gave up 0 bases and J gave up 5 bases, with 11 bases separating them. In germline, CDR1 is SGDLS, CDR2 YYNGEE. This CDR3 comprises 14 residues. CDR3 residues: CASSVGPLGETQYF. In DNA form, the CDR3 reads TGTGCCAGCAGCGTAGGCCCCCTTGGGGAGACCCAGTACTTC.

This clone was seen once. The gene calls are TRBV5-1 and TRBJ2-7; D ambiguous. With 0 bases removed from V and 0 bases from J, the gap between germline ends came to 7 bases. Looked up from germline, CDR1 is SGHRS and CDR2 is YFSETQ. The CDR3 extends over 14 amino acids. CDR3: CASSLGADSYEQYF. The CDR3 nucleotides read TGCGCCAGCAGCTTGGGGGCGGACTCCTACGAGCAGTACTTC.

This sequence joins TRBV7-2 and TRBJ2-7; 10 bases map to TRBD2. V gave up 4 bases and J gave up 10 bases; unmatched junction bases: 10. The CDR3 runs 14 residues. The germline V gene has CDR1 SGHTA and CDR2 FQGNSA. The CDR3 loop reads CASSSGLAALDQYF. Written as DNA, the CDR3 is TGTGCCAGCAGCTCCGGACTAGCGGCCCTTGATCAGTACTTC.

This clone showed up just once. The V gene is TRBV9, the J gene TRBJ1-1, with D possibly TRBD1 on 5 matching bases. There are 15 residues in the CDR3. The germline V gene encodes CDR1 SGDLS and CDR2 YYNGEE. The V gene lost 0 bases and the J gene lost 1 base, with 10 bases spanning the gap. The DNA for the CDR3 is TGTGCCAGCAGCGTAGTCCTTGACAGGAACACTGAAGCTTTCTTT. Its translation is CASSVVLDRNTEAFF.